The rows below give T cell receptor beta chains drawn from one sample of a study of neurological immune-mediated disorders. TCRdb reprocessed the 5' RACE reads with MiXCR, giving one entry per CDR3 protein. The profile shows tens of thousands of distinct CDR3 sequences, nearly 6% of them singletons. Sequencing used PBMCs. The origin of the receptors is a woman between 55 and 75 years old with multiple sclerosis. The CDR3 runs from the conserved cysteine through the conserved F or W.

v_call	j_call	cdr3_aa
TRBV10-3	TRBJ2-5	CAISQGPETQYF
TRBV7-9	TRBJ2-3	CASAPARPSTDTQYF
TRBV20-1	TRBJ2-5	CSARDLGGLETQYF
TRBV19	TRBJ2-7	CASSPTSGGFSEQYF
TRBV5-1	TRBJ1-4	CASSSGTGREEKLFF
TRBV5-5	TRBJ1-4	CASSFIGEKLFF
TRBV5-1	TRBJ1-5	CASSLGTNNQPQHF
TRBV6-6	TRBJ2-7	CASSPLRTVYEQYF
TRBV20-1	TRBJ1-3	CSASLGQRGNTIYF
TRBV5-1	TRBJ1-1	CASSFGPQAEAFF
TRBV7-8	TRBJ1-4	CASSRTGFATNEKLFF
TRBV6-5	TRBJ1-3	CASSSLNTIYF
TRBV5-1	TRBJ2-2	CASSWGQGALSGELFF
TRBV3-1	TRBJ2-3	CASSLRGSSGSTDTQYF
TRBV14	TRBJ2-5	CASSQRSGGQETQYF
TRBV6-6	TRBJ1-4	CASSLQGLEKLFF
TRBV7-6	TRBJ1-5	CASSLGSFSNQPQHF
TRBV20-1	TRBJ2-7	CSADNSYEQYF
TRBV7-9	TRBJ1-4	CASSSPRATNEKLFF
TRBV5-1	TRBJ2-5	CASSSPLKTQYF
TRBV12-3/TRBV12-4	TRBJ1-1	CASSSPHMNTEAFF
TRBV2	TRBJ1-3	CASWTGAGNTIYF
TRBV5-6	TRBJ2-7	CASSFFDGYEQYF
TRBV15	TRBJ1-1	CATSRDFPGTGNTEAFF
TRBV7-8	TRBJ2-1	CASSLVWTSGGAGQFF